The present T cell receptor (beta chain) was sequenced within a study of vaccination and CD4 T cells after COVID-19. As for the study in general: Cellular stimulation was performed using overlapping spike peptides derived from SARS-CoV-2, HCoV-NL63, HCoV-OC43 and HCoV-229E.

Treatment here: roughly 11-day PBMC culture with coronavirus spike peptide pools or control peptides (ViraFEST assay). Each well held a few million PBMCs in IL-2 (roughly 10 IU/ml) medium with approximately 10 ug/ml peptide pools. Cultured CD4+ T-cell DNA underwent Oncomine TCR Beta short-read sequencing. Each CDR3 protein is one row after TCRdb ran MiXCR on the PCR reads. The sample lists some 11,000 distinct CDR3 sequences, around 60% seen once, with over 20% in the top ten. This clonotype was seen more than once but under ten times. Its antigen remains unidentified. Trimming left V 3 bases short and J 7 bases short, with 16 bases between. This CDR3 spans 13 amino acids. The germline V gene has CDR1 GTSNPN and CDR2 SVGIG (reference sequence).

The gene calls are TRBV30 and TRBJ2-7; D is possibly TRBD1 or TRBD2 (6 bases each). Sequencing was carried out using CD4+ T cells from blood, cultured in vitro. The source is a human donor who had recovered from COVID-19. CDR3 loop: CAWSPGVRGEQYF. CDR3 in DNA: TGTGCCTGGAGCCCAGGGGTCCGGGGGGAGCAGTACTTC. Drawing the rest from reference TRBV30 and TRBJ2-7, the complete variable domain is SQTIHQWPATLVQPVGSPLSLECTVEGTSNPNLYWYRQAAGRGLQLLFYSVGIGQISSEVPQNLSASRPQDRQFILSSKKLLLSDSGFYLCAWSPGVRGEQYFGPGTRLTVT.